One sample yielded the 25 T cell receptor beta chains listed below, sequenced in a study of T cell repertoires in cytomegalovirus infection. TCRdb re-called the reads through MiXCR, storing one row per CDR3 protein. The data show fewer than 1,000,000 distinct CDR3 sequences, less than 40% seen once. These receptors have no identified antigens. Material: cultured CD8+ T cells from PBMCs, obtained from culture after CMV antigen stimulation. These receptors all come from a human donor in good health (CMV status not recorded). Some clones in this sample may be carry-over from other donors' samples.

Comments on this clonotype: The junction differs from germline at one of its ends, possibly a read error. V and J are TRBV19 and TRBJ2-5; D unclear. Germline CDR1 and CDR2: LNHDA and SQIVND (reference sequence). The CDR3 runs 12 residues. This CDR3 reads CANSIGQETQYF. CDR3 coding DNA: TGTGCCAATAGTATAGGTCAAGAGACCCAGTACTTC.

This clonotype was recorded a few times. This chain connects TRBV4-1 to TRBJ2-5; 7 bases map to TRBD2. Germline lookup yields CDR1 MGHRA and CDR2 YSYEKL. The length of the CDR3 is 15 residues. V lost 1 base and J lost 6; bases outside the gene matches: 8. DNA of the CDR3: TGCGCCAGCAGCCAAGTACCCAGCGGGGCCAAGACCCAGTACTTC. Translated, it gives CASSQVPSGAKTQYF.

This clonotype came up a few times. The gene calls are TRBV29-1 and TRBJ2-3; 10 positions match TRBD1. There are 17 residues in the CDR3. The germline V gene has CDR1 SQVTM and CDR2 ANQGSEA. V gave up 0 bases and J gave up 4 bases; unmatched junction bases: 10. CDR3 bases: TGCAGCGTTGAAGAGCCCATGACAGGGGGCGTCGCAGATACGCAGTATTTT. It codes for CSVEEPMTGGVADTQYF.

Of note for this clonotype: A much larger clonotype is one base distant, so this may be a read error. This sequence joins TRBV6-2 or TRBV6-3 and TRBJ1-1; D remains ambiguous. Germline-derived CDR1 and CDR2 are MNHEY and SVGEGT. The CDR3 has 13 amino acids. The CDR3 protein is CASCYREITEAFF. CDR3 DNA sequence: TGTGCCAGCTGTTACCGGGAGATCACTGAAGCTTTCTTT.

This clonotype has only a few counts. V and J are TRBV18 and TRBJ2-1, with 9 bases aligning to TRBD1. The CDR3 loop spans 17 amino acids. Germline lookup yields CDR1 KGHSH and CDR2 LQKENI. J gave up 2 bases and V 5 bases, and 10 bases lay outside the gene matches. The CDR3 region is CASSFYSGTGPYNEQFF. CDR3 sequence (DNA): TGTGCCAGCTCATTCTATTCCGGGACAGGGCCCTACAATGAGCAGTTCTTC.

This clonotype showed up just a few times. The rearrangement joins TRBV4-1 to TRBJ1-1; a weak D match, TRBD1 (5 bases). The V gene lost 0 bases and the J gene lost 0 bases, with 11 bases spanning the gap. Per the germline V gene, CDR1 is MGHRA and CDR2 is YSYEKL. This CDR3 spans 16 amino acids. The CDR3 nucleotides read TGCGCCAGCAGCCAAGACTTGGGACGGATGAACACTGAAGCTTTCTTT. Its translation: CASSQDLGRMNTEAFF.

This clonotype occurred a few times. The chain combines TRBV6-5 with TRBJ2-3; 12 positions match TRBD2. The J segment lost 3 bases and the V segment lost 5 bases, leaving 3 bases of the junction unmatched. The CDR3 runs 15 residues. Germline CDR1 reads MNHEY; CDR2 reads SVGAGI. The CDR3 sequence is CASSRLAGETDTQYF. DNA of the CDR3: TGTGCCAGCAGTAGACTAGCGGGGGAGACAGATACGCAGTATTTT.

The sample holds a few counts of this clonotype. V is TRBV14 and J is TRBJ2-1; no reliable D call. This CDR3 spans 15 amino acids. The germline V and J ends were trimmed by 4 bases and 5 bases, with 15 bases remaining between them. Looked up from germline, CDR1 is SGHDN and CDR2 is FVKESK. In DNA form, the CDR3 reads TGTGCCAGCAGCCCCCTCCTAGAGCCCAACAATGAGCAGTTCTTC. Translated, it gives CASSPLLEPNNEQFF.

This clonotype showed up just a few times. The V gene is TRBV6-1, the J gene TRBJ2-5, with 7 bases aligning to TRBD1. The CDR3 is 12 amino acids. Trimming took 7 bases from V and 3 from J; bases not matched to a gene: 2. Germline loops: CDR1 MNHNS, CDR2 SASEGT. CDR3 sequence reads: CASTGTEETQYF. The CDR3 nucleotides are TGTGCCAGCACCGGGACAGAAGAGACCCAGTACTTC.

This clonotype was seen ten or more times. J is TRBJ1-2 and V is TRBV7-2; D gene ambiguous. The V and J ends lost 0 bases and 4 bases respectively, with 12 bases between them. The CDR3 is 15 amino acids. Germline assignment: CDR1 SGHTA and CDR2 FQGNSA. DNA of the CDR3: TGTGCCAGCAGCTTAGCCCAGACAACCTTCTATGGCTACACCTTC. It specifies CASSLAQTTFYGYTF.

This clonotype was counted only a few times. This chain links TRBV27 with TRBJ2-1; perhaps TRBD2 as D (6 bases). Trimming removed 0 bases at V and 7 bases at J, with 13 bases between. Germline-derived CDR1 and CDR2 are MNHEY and SMNVEV (reference sequence). The CDR3 covers 15 residues. The CDR3 DNA is TGTGCCAGCAGTTTATCCTATGCGGGATGGAATGAGCAGTTCTTC. Its protein product is CASSLSYAGWNEQFF.

Many counts were recorded for this clonotype. V is TRBV7-6 and J is TRBJ2-5; tentatively, D is TRBD1 or TRBD2 (5 bases each). The germline gives CDR1 SGHVS, CDR2 FNYEAQ. The CDR3 runs to 15 residues. The V end was cut by 5 bases, the J end by 3 bases, with 16 bases between. As DNA, the CDR3 is TGTGCCAGCAGCCAGGGACCCAGGCTGGAAGAGACCCAGTACTTC. Translated, it gives CASSQGPRLEETQYF.

This clonotype was picked up a small number of times. The chain is built from TRBV7-2 and TRBJ2-1, with D unclear. CDR1 and CDR2 (germline): SGHTA, FQGNSA. This CDR3 has 12 amino acids. V was shortened by 1 base and J by 10 bases, with 8 bases between the two germline ends. The CDR3 loop reads CASSLGTLEQFF. CDR3 DNA sequence: TGTGCCAGCAGCTTAGGAACCTTGGAGCAGTTCTTC.

The chain recombines TRBV7-6 with TRBJ2-1; no clear D. The CDR3 consists of 15 residues. Between the trimmed V and J ends, which lost 0 bases and 3 bases, there was a span of 9 bases. Germline V gives CDR1 SGHVS, CDR2 FNYEAQ. The CDR3 spells CASSLALGFYNEQFF. The DNA of the CDR3 is TGTGCCAGCAGCTTAGCGTTGGGATTCTACAATGAGCAGTTCTTC.

This clonotype turned up a few times. This CDR3 is CASSLVPGGRELFF. The CDR3 region has the DNA TGCGCCAGCAGCTTGGTTCCAGGGGGCCGGGAGCTGTTTTTT. This chain links TRBV5-1 with TRBJ2-2, with TRBD1 identical over 8 bases. V lost 0 bases and J lost 9; bases outside the gene matches: 4. This CDR3 region has 14 residues. Germline V gives CDR1 SGHRS, CDR2 YFSETQ. Complete variable domain (other parts from reference TRBV5-1 and TRBJ2-2): KAGVTQTPRYLIKTRGQQVTLSCSPISGHRSVSWYQQTPGQGLQFLFEYFSETQRNKGNFPGRFSGRQFSNSRSEMNVSTLELGDSALYLCASSLVPGGRELFFGEGSRLTVL.

J is TRBJ2-7 and V is TRBV7-2; weak D call: TRBD2 (6 bases). Germline values: CDR1 SGHTA, CDR2 FQGNSA. Trimming shortened V by 4 bases and J by 4 bases, and 17 bases separated the two germline ends. CDR3 length equals 15 residues. The CDR3 bases are TGTGCCAGCAGCTCCTTCACGGGAGCCGGGTACGAGCAGTACTTC. Amino acid sequence: CASSSFTGAGYEQYF.

This clonotype occurred a few times. V gene TRBV9 combines with J gene TRBJ2-1, with TRBD2 matching 7 bases. CDR1 and CDR2 (germline): SGDLS, YYNGEE. V trimming: 0 bases; J trimming: 7 bases; junction bases outside the gene matches: 7. The CDR3 has 15 residues. The CDR3 spells CASSVVEGRGNEQFF. CDR3 DNA sequence: TGTGCCAGCAGCGTAGTTGAGGGGCGGGGGAATGAGCAGTTCTTC.

This chain links TRBV7-6 with TRBJ1-1; D gene uncertain. Germline V gives CDR1 SGHVS, CDR2 FNYEAQ. The germline V and J ends were trimmed by 2 bases and 3 bases, with 7 bases remaining between them. This CDR3 region has 13 residues. The CDR3, as DNA: TGTGCCAGCAGCTTATACGGGTACACTGAAGCTTTCTTT. Translation gives CASSLYGYTEAFF.

This clonotype was detected ten times or more. This chain connects TRBV7-8 to TRBJ1-6, with D maybe TRBD1 (5 bases). V dropped 2 bases and J dropped 6 bases, with 8 bases sitting between them. Germline V CDR1 and CDR2: SGHVS, FQNEAQ. This CDR3 comprises 14 residues. CDR3 sequence reads: CASSLRGPNSPLHF. The CDR3, as DNA: TGTGCCAGCAGCTTAAGGGGACCTAATTCACCCCTCCACTTT. Based on the CDR3 plus reference TRBV7-8 and TRBJ1-6, the full variable domain is GAGVSQSPRYKVAKRGQDVALRCDPISGHVSLFWYQQALGQGPEFLTYFQNEAQLDKSGLPSDRFFAERPEGSVSTLKIQRTQQEDSAVYLCASSLRGPNSPLHFGNGTRLTVT.

Only a few counts were recorded for this clonotype. The chain joins TRBV7-8 to TRBJ1-5, with 9 bases matching TRBD1. J was trimmed by 3 bases and V by 5 bases; bases with no gene match: 8. CDR3 length: 16 amino acids. In germline, CDR1 is SGHVS, CDR2 FQNEAQ. DNA of the CDR3: TGTGCCAGCAGCCCCTGGGACAGGGAATACAATCAGCCCCAGCATTTT. Encoded protein: CASSPWDREYNQPQHF.

At least ten counts were recorded for this clonotype. The V gene is TRBV7-2, the J gene TRBJ1-5; maybe TRBD1 (5 bases). The germline V and J ends were trimmed by 2 bases and 0 bases, with 17 bases remaining between them. The CDR3 extends over 18 amino acids. Germline CDR1 is SGHTA and CDR2 is FQGNSA. CDR3 coding DNA: TGTGCCAGCAGCTTAAGGACAAGACAGAGCTCTAGCAATCAGCCCCAGCATTTT. It translates to CASSLRTRQSSSNQPQHF.

This clonotype was observed a handful of times. The chain combines TRBV24-1 with TRBJ2-5, with no clear D. Germline-derived CDR1 and CDR2 are KGHDR and SFDVKD. Trimming removed 3 bases at V and 2 bases at J, with 9 bases between. The CDR3 covers 14 residues. CDR3 residues: CATSDRPLQETQYF. The CDR3, as DNA: TGTGCCACCAGTGATAGGCCTTTACAAGAGACCCAGTACTTC.

This clonotype was seen a single time. The V call is TRBV12-5, the J call TRBJ1-2; 9 bases align to TRBD1. CDR1 is LGHNT, CDR2 FRNRAP, per germline. The CDR3 is made up of 15 amino acids. V was clipped by 5 bases and J by 3 bases; unmatched bases: 7. As DNA, the CDR3 is TGTGCTAGTGGTCCGGGACAGGGTGTGGACTATGGCTACACCTTC. Its translation: CASGPGQGVDYGYTF.

This chain links TRBV9 with TRBJ1-4, with 8 nucleotides matching TRBD1. This CDR3 has 15 residues. Losses at the gene ends were 0 bases for V and 8 bases for J; bases not matched to a gene: 6. The germline gives CDR1 SGDLS, CDR2 YYNGEE. CDR3 nucleotides: TGTGCCAGCAGCGTAGGACAGGGGAATTACGAAAAACTGTTTTTT. Protein sequence: CASSVGQGNYEKLFF.

The J gene is TRBJ2-1, the V gene TRBV19; D possibly corresponds to TRBD2 (5 bases). The V end lost 5 bases, the J end lost 7 bases, and 18 bases lay between the germline ends. Germline V gene data show CDR1 as LNHDA and CDR2 as SQIVND (reference sequence). This CDR3 has 15 amino acids. Here the CDR3 reads CASSFRREARNEQFF. CDR3 bases: TGTGCCAGTAGTTTCCGACGGGAAGCCAGGAATGAGCAGTTCTTC. Using reference TRBV19 and TRBJ2-1 for the parts outside the CDR3, the full variable domain is DGGITQSPKYLFRKEGQNVTLSCEQNLNHDAMYWYRQDPGQGLRLIYYSQIVNDFQKGDIAEGYSVSREKKESFPLTVTSAQKNPTAFYLCASSFRREARNEQFFGPGTRLTVL.